These 27 T cell receptor beta chains were all obtained from the same sample, sequenced in a study of blood T cell repertoires in COVID-19. Data came from immunoSEQ multiplex PCR; TCRdb stores just in-frame clones and leaves some out. The sample contains under 350,000 clones, about nine tenths of which appear only once. The sequenced sample consisted of peripheral blood. These TCRs come from a man aged 45-60 years with acute or convalescent COVID-19.

J is TRBJ2-7 and V is TRBV19, with 8 nucleotides matching TRBD1. Germline values: CDR1 LNHDA, CDR2 SQIVND (reference sequence). With V trimmed by 3 bases and J by 5 bases, 6 bases remained unmatched. CDR3 length equals 14 residues. CDR3 amino acids: CASSILAGGDEQYF. The CDR3 DNA follows: TGTGCCAGTAGTATTCTGGCAGGGGGCGACGAGCAGTACTTC.

The rearrangement uses TRBV18 and TRBJ2-1; 8 positions agree with TRBD1. The CDR3 runs 15 residues. Germline loops: CDR1 KGHSH, CDR2 LQKENI. V lost 3 bases and J lost 2; bases outside the gene matches: 3. In DNA form, the CDR3 reads TGTGCCAGCTCACCCCGACAGGGGACCTACAATGAGCAGTTCTTC. Amino acids: CASSPRQGTYNEQFF.

This chain uses TRBV7-9 with TRBJ2-2; D unresolved. V was shortened by 1 base and J by 4 bases, with 7 bases between the two germline ends. The CDR3 has 14 amino acids. Germline CDR1 SEHNR, CDR2 FQNEAQ (reference sequence). DNA of the CDR3: TGTGCCAGCAGCTTAGTTACGGGCACCGGGGAGCTGTTTTTT. This translates into CASSLVTGTGELFF.

The gene calls are TRBV9 and TRBJ1-2, with D unclear. The germline V gene has CDR1 SGDLS and CDR2 YYNGEE. The V gene lost 6 bases and the J gene lost 0 bases, with 12 bases spanning the gap. The CDR3 runs to 14 residues. The CDR3, as DNA: TGTGCCAGCACCTCTGGCCAGTCTAACTATGGCTACACCTTC. Translated, it gives CASTSGQSNYGYTF.

V gene TRBV5-4 combines with J gene TRBJ1-4; TRBD1 aligns across 12 bases. CDR1 and CDR2 (germline): SGHNT, YYREEE (reference sequence). This CDR3 contains 14 residues. The J segment lost 7 bases and the V segment lost 4 bases, leaving 2 bases of the junction unmatched. The CDR3 region is CASSQGQGAEKLFF. In DNA form, the CDR3 reads TGTGCCAGCAGCCAGGGACAGGGGGCTGAAAAACTGTTTTTT.

The chain couples TRBV6-5 to TRBJ1-1, with unresolved D. Germline lookup yields CDR1 MNHEY and CDR2 SVGAGI. The CDR3 is 13 residues long. Trimming shortened V by 7 bases and J by 5 bases, and 14 bases separated the two germline ends. The CDR3, as DNA: TGTGCCAGCACAGACTGGGTCGGGACTGAAGCTTTCTTT. It specifies CASTDWVGTEAFF.

The chain uses TRBV7-9 and TRBJ1-1, with D uncertain. V lost 5 bases to trimming and J lost 1 base, with 11 bases between them. This CDR3 contains 14 residues. Germline values: CDR1 SEHNR, CDR2 FQNEAQ (reference sequence). CDR3 nucleotide sequence: TGTGCCAGCAGCACCCGGGAGCAGAACACTGAAGCTTTCTTT. Its translation is CASSTREQNTEAFF. Full variable domain (rest looked up from reference TRBV7-9 and TRBJ1-1): DTGVSQNPRHKITKRGQNVTFRCDPISEHNRLYWYRQTLGQGPEFLTYFQNEAQLEKSRLLSDRFSAERPKGSFSTLEIQRTEQGDSAMYLCASSTREQNTEAFFGQGTRLTVV.

The rearrangement joins TRBV7-3 to TRBJ2-1, with 8 bases that match TRBD2. The CDR3 runs to 15 residues. The germline V gene encodes CDR1 SGHTA and CDR2 FQGTGA. With 4 bases clipped from V and 4 bases from J, the junction kept 6 bases outside the gene matches. CDR3 sequence (DNA): TGTGCCAGCAGCTCTGGAGTAGCGGGGTACAATGAGCAGTTCTTC. Protein: CASSSGVAGYNEQFF.

This chain joins TRBV21-1 and TRBJ2-7; the tabulated D call, TRBD1, remains unverified against the DNA. TRBV21-1 is a pseudogene. The CDR3 extends over 13 amino acids. In DNA form, the CDR3 reads TGTGCCAACAGCTTTTGTCAGGGTATCGAGCAGTACTTC. It yields the protein CANSFCQGIEQYF.

J is TRBJ2-7 and V is TRBV10-1; 7 bases match TRBD2. Germline-derived CDR1 and CDR2 are WNHNN and SYGVQD (reference sequence). The CDR3 has 14 residues. V trimming: 3 bases; J trimming: 6 bases; junction bases outside the gene matches: 8. CDR3 in amino acids: CASSDQGGPGEQYF. CDR3 bases: TGCGCCAGCAGTGATCAGGGAGGGCCTGGCGAGCAGTACTTC.

The chain joins TRBV7-2 to TRBJ1-5, with 7 bases matching TRBD1. CDR1 SGHTA and CDR2 FQGNSA come from the germline V gene. Trimming removed 1 base from V and 3 bases from J; junction bases left unmatched: 6. The CDR3 is made up of 16 amino acids. CDR3 sequence (DNA): TGTGCCAGCAGCTTAGAAGGGGGCTTGAACAATCAGCCCCAGCATTTT. Amino acids: CASSLEGGLNNQPQHF.

J is TRBJ2-1 and V is TRBV27, with TRBD2 matching 11 bases. CDR1 MNHEY and CDR2 SMNVEV come from the germline V gene (reference sequence). The CDR3 totals 16 residues. V shed 6 bases, J shed 7 bases, and the junction held 11 bases outside the gene matches. As DNA, the CDR3 is TGTGCCAGCAGCCTCCAACTAGCGGGGGCCTCTAATGAGCAGTTCTTC. Its protein product is CASSLQLAGASNEQFF.

The J gene is TRBJ2-5, the V gene TRBV2, with 8 positions matching TRBD2. The CDR3 has 13 amino acids. V gave up 10 bases and J gave up 4 bases; unmatched junction bases: 8. Germline V lookup: CDR1 SNHLY, CDR2 FYNNEI. This CDR3 is CATTGGIGETQYF. The CDR3 nucleotides read TGTGCCACCACGGGGGGGATAGGAGAGACCCAGTACTTC.

The rearrangement joins TRBV6-5 to TRBJ1-3, with D uncertain. The V and J ends lost 2 bases and 8 bases respectively, with 10 bases between them. Per germline, CDR1 MNHEY and CDR2 SVGAGI. The CDR3 covers 13 residues. The CDR3 reads CASSYPGSDTIYF. Written as DNA, the CDR3 is TGTGCCAGCAGTTACCCGGGGTCGGACACCATATATTTT.

This clone was observed a handful of times. The V gene is TRBV9, the J gene TRBJ2-5; the match to TRBD2 covers 7 bases. V shed 2 bases, J shed 4 bases, and the junction held 5 bases outside the gene matches. Germline V gene lookup returns CDR1 SGDLS and CDR2 YYNGEE. CDR3 length: 14 amino acids. The CDR3 nucleotides are TGTGCCAGCAGCGTTGGGACTACCCGAGAGACCCAGTACTTC. This encodes CASSVGTTRETQYF.

This clone has just a few counts. This chain connects TRBV7-9 to TRBJ2-3, with a possible D match to TRBD2 (5 bases). Germline assignment: CDR1 SEHNR and CDR2 FQNEAQ (reference sequence). V was trimmed by 5 bases and J by 0 bases, leaving 12 bases between them. This CDR3 is built from 15 residues. The CDR3 coding sequence is TGTGCCAGCAGCACGCCCAGCGGAAGCACAGATACGCAGTATTTT. As protein: CASSTPSGSTDTQYF.

The rearrangement links TRBV30 to TRBJ1-2, with D uncertain. The CDR3 is 13 residues long. Looked up from germline, CDR1 is GTSNPN and CDR2 is SVGIG (reference sequence). V lost 0 bases and J lost 7, with 12 bases in between. The DNA of the CDR3 is TGTGCCTGGAGTGTACTTCCCGGGGTTGGCTACACCTTC. Translated, it gives CAWSVLPGVGYTF.

The genes are TRBV6-5 and TRBJ2-4, with 10 bases matching TRBD2. Germline V gene data show CDR1 as MNHEY and CDR2 as SVGAGI. The CDR3 is 15 residues long. The V segment lost 6 bases and the J segment 8 bases; nucleotides outside the gene matches: 10. CDR3 nucleotides: TGTGCCAGCAGCCGCTCCGAGCGGGGGGGGGACATTCAGTACTTC. It encodes CASSRSERGGDIQYF.

The chain joins TRBV5-6 to TRBJ1-5; D is uncertain. Germline V gene sequence: CDR1 SGHDT, CDR2 YYEEEE. Trimming took 7 bases from V and 6 from J, leaving 14 bases between them. The CDR3 consists of 13 residues. Here the CDR3 DNA reads TGTGCCAGCTCGACAAGGTCCGGTCAGCCCCAGCATTTT. Amino acids: CASSTRSGQPQHF.

The V gene is TRBV3-1 (or the pseudogene TRBV3-2), the J gene TRBJ2-1, with TRBD2 as a possible D gene (6 bases). V lost 2 bases, J lost 8 bases, and 7 bases lay in between. The CDR3 loop spans 12 amino acids. From germline, CDR1 is LGHDT and CDR2 YNNKEL (reference sequence). The CDR3 protein is CASSQWGDEQFF. CDR3 sequence (DNA): TGTGCCAGCAGCCAATGGGGGGATGAGCAGTTCTTC.

This chain connects TRBV7-2 to TRBJ2-3, with D unclear. The CDR3 is made up of 15 amino acids. Germline CDR1 SGHTA, CDR2 FQGNSA. The V end lost 3 bases, the J end lost 0 bases, and 10 bases lay between the germline ends. The CDR3 protein is CASSLAGTSTDTQYF. The CDR3 nucleotides read TGTGCCAGCAGCTTGGCAGGTACTAGCACAGATACGCAGTATTTT.

V and J are TRBV5-1 and TRBJ1-5; D may be TRBD1 (5 bases). V dropped 0 bases and J dropped 3 bases, with 13 bases sitting between them. The CDR3 totals 16 residues. Germline V gene sequence: CDR1 SGHRS, CDR2 YFSETQ. In nucleotides, the CDR3 is TGCGCCAGCAGCTTGGGTGAAGGGGCCTACAATCAGCCCCAGCATTTT. Amino acid sequence: CASSLGEGAYNQPQHF.

This clone was counted a single time. The chain is built from TRBV11-1 and TRBJ1-1; 7 bases line up with TRBD1. Per the germline V gene, CDR1 is SGHAT and CDR2 is FQDESV (reference sequence). Trimming took 5 bases from V and 5 from J; bases not matched to a gene: 8. This CDR3 region has 14 residues. CDR3 DNA: TGTGCCAGCAGCCCCCGACAGGGTTGGACTGAAGCTTTCTTT. This codes for CASSPRQGWTEAFF.

The rearrangement links TRBV5-8 to TRBJ1-1; no clear D. Germline V CDR1 and CDR2: SGHTS, YDEGEE. V lost 3 bases to trimming and J lost 4 bases, with 10 bases between them. The CDR3 is 13 amino acids. Here the CDR3 reads CASSSDWGTEAFF. As DNA, the CDR3 is TGTGCCAGCAGCTCGGACTGGGGCACTGAAGCTTTCTTT.

This rearrangement joins TRBV9 to TRBJ1-6; TRBD1 is a possible D gene (6 bases). The germline V and J ends were trimmed by 0 bases and 9 bases, with 13 bases remaining between them. CDR3 length: 15 residues. Germline V gene sequence: CDR1 SGDLS, CDR2 YYNGEE. The CDR3 sequence is CASSVEDSGTSPLHF. DNA of the CDR3: TGTGCCAGCAGCGTAGAGGACAGCGGCACTTCACCCCTCCACTTT. Complete variable domain (other parts from reference TRBV9 and TRBJ1-6): DSGVTQTPKHLITATGQRVTLRCSPRSGDLSVYWYQQSLDQGLQFLIQYYNGEERAKGNILERFSAQQFPDLHSELNLSSLELGDSALYFCASSVEDSGTSPLHFGNGTRLTVT.

The chain combines TRBV14 with TRBJ1-1, with D maybe TRBD1 (5 bases). Germline V lookup: CDR1 SGHDN, CDR2 FVKESK. There are 15 residues in the CDR3. V was pared by 6 bases and J by 4 bases, with 18 bases between. In DNA, the CDR3 is TGTGCCAGCAGTCAGTACTCAGGAAGGGGCACTGAAGCTTTCTTT. Its translation is CASSQYSGRGTEAFF.

The rearrangement uses TRBV15 and TRBJ1-5, with D possibly TRBD1 on 5 matching bases. CDR3 length: 14 residues. V shed 5 bases and J shed 3 bases, with 11 bases lying between them. The germline V gene encodes CDR1 LNHNV and CDR2 YYDKDF (reference sequence). The CDR3, as DNA: TGTGCCACCAGCCCTGGACACCTCAATCAGCCCCAGCATTTT. Translation: CATSPGHLNQPQHF. The whole variable domain, remainder taken from reference TRBV15 and TRBJ1-5, is DAMVIQNPRYQVTQFGKPVTLSCSQTLNHNVMYWYQQKSSQAPKLLFHYYDKDFNNEADTPDNFQSRRPNTSFCFLDIRSPGLGDTAMYLCATSPGHLNQPQHFGDGTRLSIL.